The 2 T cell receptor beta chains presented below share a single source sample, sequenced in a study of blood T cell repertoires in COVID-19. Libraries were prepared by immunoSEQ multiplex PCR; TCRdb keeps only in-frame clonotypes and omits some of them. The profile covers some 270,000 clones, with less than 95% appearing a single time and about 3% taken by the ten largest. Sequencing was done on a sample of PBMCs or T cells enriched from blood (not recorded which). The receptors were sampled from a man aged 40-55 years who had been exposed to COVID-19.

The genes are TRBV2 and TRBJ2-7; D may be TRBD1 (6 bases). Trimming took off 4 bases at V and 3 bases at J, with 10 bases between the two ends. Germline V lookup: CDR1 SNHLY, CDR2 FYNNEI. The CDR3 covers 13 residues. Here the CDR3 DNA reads TGTGCCAGCAGTGCGCAGGGGTTCTACGAGCAGTACTTC. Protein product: CASSAQGFYEQYF.

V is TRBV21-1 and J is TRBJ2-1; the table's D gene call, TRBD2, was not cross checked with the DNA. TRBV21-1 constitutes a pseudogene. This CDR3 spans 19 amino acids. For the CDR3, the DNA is TGTGCCAGCAGCCCATCCGGGACTAGCGGGCCTGCCTCCTACAATGAGCAGTTCTTC. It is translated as CASSPSGTSGPASYNEQFF.